One sample yielded the 10 T cell receptor beta chains listed below, sequenced in a study of T-cell reconstitution after alpha-beta-depleted transplantation in children. It was with unique molecular identifiers that the TCRbeta library was prepared. Via MiXCR, TCRdb re-called the PCR reads, giving one row per CDR3 protein. The sample carries more than 90,000 distinct CDR3 sequences, roughly 8% recorded once. The sample was PBMCs from the stem cell graft donor, taken from the stem cell graft. These receptors all stem from a human donor who donated a stem cell graft to a child with congenital amegakaryocytic thrombocytopenia.

The chain uses TRBV6-5 and TRBJ2-1; tentatively, D is TRBD2 (5 bases). V was trimmed by 1 base and J by 2 bases, leaving 9 bases between them. This CDR3 spans 15 amino acids. Germline V gene sequence: CDR1 MNHEY, CDR2 SVGAGI. CDR3 sequence (DNA): TGTGCCAGCAGTTACTGGGCCGGGGCCTACAATGAGCAGTTCTTC. Amino acids: CASSYWAGAYNEQFF.

This clonotype showed up many times. The rearrangement links TRBV20-1 to TRBJ2-1, with TRBD1 identical over 8 bases. Germline V gene lookup returns CDR1 DFQATT and CDR2 SNEGSKA (reference sequence). Losses at the gene ends were 6 bases for V and 7 bases for J; bases not matched to a gene: 11. The CDR3 has 14 amino acids. The CDR3 DNA reads as TGCAGTGCCCAAAGGACAGGGATAGGAAATGAGCAGTTCTTC. It specifies CSAQRTGIGNEQFF.

This clonotype was detected a few times. The chain combines TRBV19 with TRBJ2-1, with unresolved D. CDR1 is LNHDA and CDR2 is SQIVND in the germline V gene (reference sequence). This CDR3 has 15 amino acids. Trimming removed 10 bases at V and 0 bases at J, with 16 bases between. The DNA for the CDR3 is TGTGCCACCATCAATACGGCCGTCTCCTACAATGAGCAGTTCTTC. Encoded protein: CATINTAVSYNEQFF. Using reference TRBV19 and TRBJ2-1 for the parts outside the CDR3, the full variable domain is DGGITQSPKYLFRKEGQNVTLSCEQNLNHDAMYWYRQDPGQGLRLIYYSQIVNDFQKGDIAEGYSVSREKKESFPLTVTSAQKNPTAFYLCATINTAVSYNEQFFGPGTRLTVL.

This clonotype has at least ten counts. The chain combines TRBV7-9 with TRBJ1-6; possible D gene TRBD1, 5 bases. The CDR3 is made up of 14 amino acids. Germline CDR1 SEHNR, CDR2 FQNEAQ (reference sequence). V was shortened by 10 bases and J by 10 bases, with 20 bases between the two germline ends. CDR3 region: CATEGQGVSSPLHF. CDR3 coding DNA: TGTGCCACCGAAGGGCAGGGAGTTAGCTCACCCCTCCACTTT. Complete variable domain (other parts from reference TRBV7-9 and TRBJ1-6): DTGVSQNPRHKITKRGQNVTFRCDPISEHNRLYWYRQTLGQGPEFLTYFQNEAQLEKSRLLSDRFSAERPKGSFSTLEIQRTEQGDSAMYLCATEGQGVSSPLHFGNGTRLTVT.

This clonotype was counted only a few times. The gene calls are TRBV28 and TRBJ2-3; TRBD1 might be the D (6 bases). There are 15 residues in the CDR3. Germline CDR1 and CDR2: MDHEN and SYDVKM. Trimming took off 5 bases at V and 0 bases at J, with 12 bases between the two ends. The CDR3 spells CASSTGTESTDTQYF. CDR3 nucleotides: TGTGCCAGCAGTACAGGGACCGAGAGCACAGATACGCAGTATTTT.

This clonotype was seen ten or more times. This sequence joins TRBV12-3 or TRBV12-4 and TRBJ1-3; 7 nucleotides align to TRBD1. There are 15 residues in the CDR3. V lost 8 bases and J lost 2; bases outside the gene matches: 9. CDR3 residues: CASGPTRGPGNTIYF. The CDR3 coding sequence is TGTGCCAGCGGGCCCACAAGGGGGCCTGGAAACACCATATATTTT.

This clonotype has a handful of counts. This chain links TRBV7-8 with TRBJ1-2, with D unclear. V lost 1 base and J lost 14, with 26 bases in between. Germline CDR1 and CDR2: SGHVS and FQNEAQ. CDR3 size: 16 residues. The CDR3 reads CASSLVQSPLRRTWTF. DNA of the CDR3: TGTGCCAGCAGCTTAGTACAGTCCCCGTTACGTAGGACCTGGACCTTC.

This clonotype has at least ten counts. The chain recombines TRBV3-1 with TRBJ1-5, with D perhaps TRBD1 (6 bases). V gave up 2 bases and J gave up 5 bases, with 22 bases separating them. The length of the CDR3 is 18 residues. In germline, CDR1 is LGHDT, CDR2 YNNKEL (reference sequence). This chain's CDR3 is CASSQLQGSKGWHQPQHF. In DNA, the CDR3 is TGTGCCAGCAGCCAACTACAGGGAAGTAAAGGTTGGCATCAGCCCCAGCATTTT.

In this sample, this clonotype turned up many times. The V gene is TRBV20-1, the J gene TRBJ2-7, with D maybe TRBD1 (5 bases). V dropped 0 bases and J dropped 3 bases, with 12 bases sitting between them. Germline V gene sequence: CDR1 DFQATT, CDR2 SNEGSKA (reference sequence). The CDR3 runs to 14 residues. The chain's CDR3 is CSARDTQGIYEQYF. Here the CDR3 DNA reads TGCAGTGCTAGAGATACCCAGGGAATCTACGAGCAGTACTTC.

This clonotype was detected many times. V is TRBV5-5 and J is TRBJ2-1, with D unresolved. The CDR3 loop spans 14 amino acids. Germline CDR1 and CDR2: SGHKS and YYEKEE (reference sequence). The V end lost 5 bases, the J end lost 15 bases, and 24 bases lay between the germline ends. CDR3 bases: TGTGCCAGCAGTCCCCTGCCCCTTGCGCAGGCGTGGTTCTTC. Its protein product is CASSPLPLAQAWFF.